This T cell receptor beta chain was recorded in a study of cytomegalovirus exposure and HLA in healthy donors. Study-level findings and limits: Sequences of the TCR beta chain were said to predict the HLA-A and HLA-B alleles of most subjects accurately.

Both 60 Vbeta primers and 13 Jbeta primers went into the PCR. TCRdb's table, derived via immunoSEQ multiplex PCR, lists solely in-frame clones and lacks some. Of tens of thousands of clones listed, approximately 79% were seen once; the top ten hold roughly 22%. On this clone itself: The antigen is unknown.

The CDR3 length is 14 residues. Trimming cost V 3 bases and J 5 bases, with 13 bases left between them. The germline V gene encodes CDR1 SGHAT and CDR2 FQNNGV. The chain recombines TRBV11-2 with TRBJ2-5; no definite D call. The source of this sequence is a middle-aged woman in good health and CMV-seropositive. Sequenced: PBMCs. CDR3 loop: CASSFRFSTETQYF. CDR3 bases: TGTGCCAGCAGCTTCAGATTTAGCACGGAGACCCAGTACTTC.